These 8 T cell receptor beta chains originate from one sample sequenced in a study of blood T cell repertoires in COVID-19. Sequencing used immunoSEQ multiplex PCR; TCRdb keeps in-frame clones, though not all of them. Of around 260,000 clones in the sample, 70% to 90% were seen once. The sample consisted of peripheral blood. The receptors here all came from a woman aged 55-69 years with COVID-19, enrolled during active disease.

The rearrangement links TRBV2 to TRBJ2-3; TRBD2 agrees at 8 bases. The germline CDR1 and CDR2 sequences are SNHLY and FYNNEI. The CDR3 is made up of 13 amino acids. The V segment lost 7 bases and the J segment 5 bases; nucleotides outside the gene matches: 5. The CDR3 loop reads CASIGRAGDTQYF. The CDR3 coding sequence is TGTGCCAGCATCGGGAGGGCCGGAGATACGCAGTATTTT.

V gene TRBV6-6 combines with J gene TRBJ1-2; 10 nucleotides line up with TRBD1. With V trimmed by 7 bases and J by 7 bases, 15 bases remained unmatched. The CDR3 totals 16 residues. Per the germline V gene, CDR1 is MNHNY and CDR2 is SVGAGI (reference sequence). CDR3 in amino acids: CASTPSRTGGVSGYTF. Written as DNA, the CDR3 is TGTGCCAGCACCCCATCCCGGACAGGGGGAGTGAGTGGCTACACCTTC.

The chain is built from TRBV7-6 and TRBJ1-4; tentatively, D is TRBD1 (6 bases). V was clipped by 5 bases and J by 8 bases, with 18 bases between them. The V gene's germline CDR1 is SGHVS and CDR2 FNYEAQ. The CDR3 totals 15 residues. In DNA, the CDR3 is TGTGCCAGCAGCCCGGCCGGGGGGCGTGGGGAAAAACTGTTTTTT. Translation gives CASSPAGGRGEKLFF.

The rearrangement joins TRBV11-3 to TRBJ2-2, with 8 positions matching TRBD2. After removal of 1 base from V and 1 base from J, the junction contained 8 bases not matched to a gene. CDR1 and CDR2 from the germline V gene are SGHNT and YENEEA. The CDR3 runs 18 residues. As DNA, the CDR3 is TGTGCCAGCAGCTTAGCCCTGATGGGACTAGGGAACACCGGGGAGCTGTTTTTT. Amino acids: CASSLALMGLGNTGELFF.

The V call is TRBV6-5, the J call TRBJ1-6; 7 bases align to TRBD1. Germline V gene sequence: CDR1 MNHEY, CDR2 SVGAGI. Losses at the gene ends were 6 bases for V and 5 bases for J; bases not matched to a gene: 4. The CDR3 is made up of 14 amino acids. The CDR3 DNA reads TGTGCCAGCAGCATCAGGGGGAATAATTCACCCCTCCACTTT. Residues: CASSIRGNNSPLHF.

The chain has TRBV18 and TRBJ1-1; the match to TRBD1 covers 7 bases. CDR3 length: 16 residues. CDR1 and CDR2 (germline): KGHSH, LQKENI. With 3 bases clipped from V and 4 bases from J, the junction kept 11 bases outside the gene matches. For the CDR3, the DNA is TGTGCCAGCTCACCTCGGCAGACAGGGTTGGCCACTGAAGCTTTCTTT. As protein: CASSPRQTGLATEAFF.

The chain recombines TRBV28 with TRBJ1-2, with 8 bases aligning to TRBD1. This CDR3 spans 16 amino acids. V was pared by 6 bases and J by 2 bases, with 11 bases of the junction left unmatched. Germline V gives CDR1 MDHEN, CDR2 SYDVKM. CDR3 sequence (DNA): TGTGCCAGCAGGAAGGGTGACAGGGGTGGGAACTATGGCTACACCTTC. This encodes CASRKGDRGGNYGYTF.

Concerning this clone: Other DNA sequences in the sample encode the same CDR3. The chain employs TRBV7-8 and TRBJ1-1, with D possibly TRBD1 on 5 matching bases. This CDR3 contains 13 residues. V shed 1 base and J shed 5 bases, with 8 bases lying between them. From germline, CDR1 is SGHVS and CDR2 FQNEAQ. The CDR3 region has the DNA TGTGCCAGCAGCTTAGGGGGGAGGACTGAAGCTTTCTTT. Encoded protein: CASSLGGRTEAFF.